A selection of T cell receptor beta chains follows, all from one sample in a study of cytotoxic CD8 clonotypes in ibrutinib-treated CLL. Clones were sequenced by immunoSEQ multiplex PCR, and TCRdb holds only the in-frame ones, with some missing. Found here are hundreds of thousands of clones, about 80% of them singletons; the top ten hold about 6.3%. The sample here was PBMCs, taken before ibrutinib treatment. These receptors originate from a human donor with chronic lymphocytic leukemia. CDR3s include the opening cysteine and the closing phenylalanine or tryptophan. A D gene is named only where the DNA matches it firmly. Rows give clone size only sometimes, using once, few, many, or a class for an expanded clone.

D gene	clone size	V gene	J gene	CDR3 protein	CDR3 DNA
TRBD2	-	TRBV7-3	TRBJ2-5	CASSVAGDSETQYF	TGTGCCAGCAGCGTAGCGGGAGACAGTGAGACCCAGTACTTC
-	-	TRBV25-1	TRBJ2-1	CASVQGIAYNEQFF	TGTGCCAGCGTCCAGGGAATCGCCTACAATGAGCAGTTCTTC
TRBD2	once	TRBV19	TRBJ2-7	CASRRTSGNSYEQYF	TGTGCCAGTAGGAGGACTAGCGGGAATTCCTACGAGCAGTACTTC
-	-	TRBV4-3	TRBJ2-2	CASSQLAGELFF	TGCGCCAGCAGCCAGCTAGCCGGGGAGCTGTTTTTT
-	-	TRBV2	TRBJ2-7	CASSGGPDYEQYF	TGTGCCAGCAGTGGGGGACCAGACTACGAGCAGTACTTC
-	-	TRBV6-5	TRBJ1-3	CASSYQISGNTIYF	TGTGCCAGCAGTTACCAGATCTCTGGAAACACCATATATTTT
-	-	TRBV19	TRBJ2-1	CASSWTGLNEQFF	TGTGCCAGTAGTTGGACTGGTCTCAATGAGCAGTTCTTC
TRBD2	-	TRBV7-2	TRBJ2-7	CASRLLAGGSYEQYF	TGTGCCAGCAGGTTACTAGCGGGAGGCTCCTACGAGCAGTACTTC
-	once	TRBV15	TRBJ2-3	CATSSSPQLDTDTQYF	TGTGCCACCAGCTCCTCGCCTCAACTAGACACAGATACGCAGTATTTT
TRBD1	-	TRBV6-4	TRBJ2-3	CASSDPHQRQGKRTDTQYF	TGTGCCAGCAGTGACCCTCATCAAAGACAGGGCAAACGGACAGATACGCAGTATTTT
TRBD2	few	TRBV6-5	TRBJ2-7	CASSLGLAGGYEQYF	TGTGCCAGCAGTTTGGGACTAGCGGGAGGATACGAGCAGTACTTC
TRBD1	-	TRBV2	TRBJ2-7	CAAIRQGSTYEQYF	TGTGCCGCGATTAGACAGGGGAGTACCTACGAGCAGTACTTC
-	few	TRBV25-1	TRBJ2-5	CASSESRGGVETQYF	TGTGCCAGCAGTGAATCAAGAGGGGGTGTGGAGACCCAGTACTTC
TRBD2	-	TRBV4-1	TRBJ2-1	CASSQDRGTSGSRGEQFF	TGCGCCAGCAGCCAAGATCGGGGGACTAGCGGGAGCCGGGGTGAGCAGTTCTTC
TRBD2	-	TRBV7-2	TRBJ2-2	CASSWRTSGRAGELFF	TGTGCCAGCAGCTGGCGGACTAGCGGGAGGGCCGGGGAGCTGTTTTTT
TRBD1	-	TRBV27	TRBJ2-7	CASSSRQGAVRYEQYF	TGTGCCAGCAGTTCACGACAGGGGGCGGTGAGATACGAGCAGTACTTC
-	-	TRBV29-1	TRBJ2-5	CSVERPAETQYF	TGCAGCGTTGAAAGGCCAGCAGAGACCCAGTACTTC
-	-	TRBV10-3	TRBJ2-1	CAISAVGNRQFF	TGTGCCATCAGTGCAGTGGGGAATCGGCAGTTCTTC
TRBD1	few	TRBV27	TRBJ1-5	CASSFHRGYQPQHF	TGTGCCAGCAGTTTTCACAGGGGATATCAGCCCCAGCATTTT
-	-	TRBV20-1	TRBJ1-1	CSASGFPEAFF	TGCAGTGCTAGTGGCTTTCCTGAAGCTTTCTTT